These 21 T cell receptor beta chains originate from one sample sequenced in a study of blood T cell repertoires in COVID-19. Sequencing was performed with immunoSEQ multiplex PCR; in TCRdb, only in-frame clones are kept and a portion is missing. The sample shows tens of thousands of clones, roughly 86% of them seen only once. Material for sequencing was peripheral blood. The source is a man between 45 and 60 years old with active or convalescent COVID-19.

This chain joins TRBV2 and TRBJ1-2, with 7 bases that match TRBD1. The CDR3 loop spans 14 amino acids. The V segment lost 7 bases and the J segment 4 bases; nucleotides outside the gene matches: 9. The V gene's germline CDR1 is SNHLY and CDR2 FYNNEI. CDR3 protein: CASKTSRDSYGYTF. CDR3 nucleotides: TGTGCCAGCAAGACGTCCCGGGACAGCTATGGCTACACCTTC.

CDR3 bases: TGTGCCAGCAAGAACAGACCTACAGGGACCTATGGCTACACCTTC. It yields the protein CASKNRPTGTYGYTF. This chain links TRBV28 with TRBJ1-2; a possible D gene is TRBD1 (6 bases). Trimming took off 7 bases at V and 4 bases at J, with 19 bases between the two ends. Germline V gene sequence: CDR1 MDHEN, CDR2 SYDVKM. The CDR3 extends over 15 amino acids.

The gene calls are TRBV3-1 (or the pseudogene TRBV3-2) and TRBJ1-5, with D unresolved. The CDR3 runs to 19 residues. The V gene's germline CDR1 is LGHDT and CDR2 YNNKEL (reference sequence). V was clipped by 4 bases and J by 2 bases, with 24 bases between them. The CDR3 region has the DNA TGTGCCAGCAGCCGCTCGGCAGGAAATGGTATTGAGCGCAATCAGCCCCAGCATTTT. Its translation is CASSRSAGNGIERNQPQHF.

Here the CDR3 DNA reads TGTGCCAGCAGTCCCTACCAGGGGGCGGGCTATGGCTACACCTTC. Translating gives CASSPYQGAGYGYTF. The chain links TRBV6-5 to TRBJ1-2; 8 bases fit TRBD1. CDR3 length: 15 residues. V lost 5 bases to trimming and J lost 4 bases; unmatched junction nucleotides: 9. The germline CDR1 and CDR2 sequences are MNHEY and SVGAGI.

This CDR3 reads CASSQDTGTSGYTF. In nucleotides, the CDR3 is TGCGCCAGCAGCCAAGATACAGGGACCAGTGGCTACACCTTC. The chain employs TRBV4-1 and TRBJ1-2; maybe TRBD1 (6 bases). This CDR3 has 14 amino acids. Germline V gene sequence: CDR1 MGHRA, CDR2 YSYEKL. V was trimmed by 0 bases and J by 7 bases, leaving 12 bases between them.

The chain carries TRBV12-3 or TRBV12-4 and TRBJ1-1; D is perhaps TRBD1 (6 bases). The CDR3 has 13 residues. V was clipped by 10 bases and J by 1 base, with 13 bases between them. CDR3 sequence (DNA): TGTGCCACCCGAAACAGGGAGAACACTGAAGCTTTCTTT. Translated, it gives CATRNRENTEAFF.

V and J are TRBV7-8 and TRBJ1-4; D is unresolved. This CDR3 has 14 residues. V was clipped by 3 bases and J by 5 bases, with 10 bases between them. Germline CDR1 and CDR2: SGHVS and FQNEAQ. This CDR3 reads CASSFNSPNEKLFF. In nucleotides, the CDR3 is TGTGCCAGCAGCTTTAACTCCCCGAATGAAAAACTGTTTTTT.

The gene calls are TRBV19 and TRBJ1-3; weak D call: TRBD1 (5 bases). V gave up 2 bases and J gave up 0 bases, with 8 bases separating them. The CDR3 runs 15 residues. Germline V gene sequence: CDR1 LNHDA, CDR2 SQIVND (reference sequence). In DNA, the CDR3 is TGTGCCAGTAGTATACAGGGCTACTCTGGAAACACCATATATTTT. Protein: CASSIQGYSGNTIYF.

The V gene is TRBV11-2, the J gene TRBJ2-3, with 13 bases fitting TRBD2. Germline V lookup: CDR1 SGHAT, CDR2 FQNNGV. The V and J ends lost 5 bases and 8 bases, in that order; junction bases with no gene match: 7. CDR3 size: 15 residues. The CDR3 bases are TGTGCCAGCAGCGGACTAGCGGGGGTCCTCGGTACGCAGTATTTT. Amino acids: CASSGLAGVLGTQYF.

J is TRBJ2-1 and V is TRBV11-3; D is possibly TRBD2 (6 bases). The CDR3 runs 16 residues. Trimming took off 4 bases at V and 0 bases at J, with 13 bases between the two ends. Germline CDR1 is SGHNT and CDR2 is YENEEA. The DNA for the CDR3 is TGTGCCAGCAGCTCAAGCGGGCCGAGCTCCTACAATGAGCAGTTCTTC. This codes for CASSSSGPSSYNEQFF.

In its sample, this clone was seen once. The chain carries TRBV28 and TRBJ1-5; 10 bases align to TRBD1. Germline CDR1 reads MDHEN; CDR2 reads SYDVKM. The CDR3 sequence is 17 residues long. V gave up 1 base and J gave up 3 bases; unmatched junction bases: 6. DNA for the CDR3: TGTGCCAGCAGTTTATACGGACAGGGGGGCCTCAATCAGCCCCAGCATTTT. It yields the protein CASSLYGQGGLNQPQHF.

J is TRBJ2-5 and V is TRBV2; D uncertain. V dropped 6 bases and J dropped 2 bases, with 10 bases sitting between them. The length of the CDR3 is 13 residues. CDR1 is SNHLY, CDR2 FYNNEI, per germline. The CDR3 DNA sequence: TGTGCCAGCAGGGGCGATCCTCAAGAGACCCAGTACTTC. Protein: CASRGDPQETQYF.

A single count supports this clone. The chain links TRBV6-2 or TRBV6-3 to TRBJ1-6; 10 positions match TRBD1. The germline V gene has CDR1 MNHEY and CDR2 SVGEGT. Trimming cost V 6 bases and J 9 bases; bases outside gene matches: 11. This CDR3 comprises 16 residues. The CDR3 coding sequence is TGTGCCAGCAGCTCCGACAGGGGGCCTCCCCCTTCACCCCTCCACTTT. This gives the protein CASSSDRGPPPSPLHF.

The chain links TRBV7-9 to TRBJ1-5, with a possible D match to TRBD1 (5 bases). The germline V and J ends were trimmed by 11 bases and 0 bases, with 14 bases remaining between them. Germline CDR1 is SEHNR and CDR2 is FQNEAQ (reference sequence). This CDR3 is built from 14 residues. Here the CDR3 DNA reads TGTGCCTCCGGGCAGGGTAGTAGCAATCAGCCCCAGCATTTT. Translated, it gives CASGQGSSNQPQHF.

The CDR3 nucleotides are TGTGCCAGCAGTTCCGGACAGGGACCCCCCTACGAGCAGTACTTC. Translating it yields CASSSGQGPPYEQYF. The chain is built from TRBV28 and TRBJ2-7, with 8 bases identical to TRBD1. The CDR3 is made up of 15 amino acids. J lost 2 bases, V lost 4 bases, and 7 bases had no gene match. CDR1 and CDR2 from the germline V gene are MDHEN and SYDVKM.

The CDR3 region is CAWMSGRETQYF. CDR3 bases: TGTGCCTGGATGTCAGGGAGGGAGACCCAGTACTTC. The chain uses TRBV30 and TRBJ2-5; D perhaps matches TRBD2 (6 bases). The CDR3 spans 12 residues. The germline V gene encodes CDR1 GTSNPN and CDR2 SVGIG (reference sequence). The ends were cut back, 4 bases at V and 5 bases at J, with 11 bases in the middle.

The chain recombines TRBV7-8 with TRBJ1-1, with D possibly matching TRBD1 (6 bases). Germline CDR1 and CDR2: SGHVS and FQNEAQ. The V gene lost 5 bases and the J gene lost 0 bases, with 13 bases spanning the gap. This CDR3 contains 15 residues. CDR3 sequence reads: CASSPLDSLNTEAFF. The DNA for the CDR3 is TGTGCCAGCAGCCCACTGGACAGTTTGAACACTGAAGCTTTCTTT.

V gene TRBV27 combines with J gene TRBJ2-3; 9 bases agree with TRBD1. This CDR3 contains 13 residues. Germline V gene sequence: CDR1 MNHEY, CDR2 SMNVEV (reference sequence). Trimming at V came to 8 bases and at J to 4 bases, leaving 4 bases not matched to a gene. The CDR3 protein is CASSGTGPDTQYF. The DNA of the CDR3 is TGTGCCAGCTCCGGGACAGGGCCAGATACGCAGTATTTT.

This chain uses TRBV11-3 with TRBJ2-3; 9 positions match TRBD2. This CDR3 contains 15 residues. Germline assignment: CDR1 SGHNT and CDR2 YENEEA. Trimming took 5 bases from V and 2 from J; bases not matched to a gene: 5. The CDR3 spells CASSQTSGYTDTQYF. CDR3 nucleotides: TGTGCCAGCAGCCAGACTAGCGGATACACAGATACGCAGTATTTT.

By its share, this clone is medium-sized (0.01 to 0.1%). V is TRBV19 and J is TRBJ2-2, with TRBD1 matching 8 bases. The germline V gene has CDR1 LNHDA and CDR2 SQIVND (reference sequence). Trimming cost V 3 bases and J 6 bases; bases outside gene matches: 9. This CDR3 has 16 amino acids. CDR3 amino acids: CASSMDRVRWPGELFF. The CDR3 region has the DNA TGTGCCAGTAGTATGGACAGGGTTCGTTGGCCCGGGGAGCTGTTTTTT.

This rearrangement joins TRBV28 to TRBJ1-6; unclear D gene. Germline-derived CDR1 and CDR2 are MDHEN and SYDVKM. Trimming stripped 2 bases from V and 1 base from J, with 6 bases between. There are 15 residues in the CDR3. The CDR3: CASSLPSSYNSPLHF. In nucleotides, the CDR3 is TGTGCCAGCAGTTTACCGTCGTCCTATAATTCACCCCTCCACTTT.